What follows are 10 T cell receptor beta chains derived from one specimen sequenced in a study of T cell responses to AZD1222 COVID-19 vaccine. Some clones are missing from TCRdb's copy, which holds only in-frame ones; the method was immunoSEQ multiplex PCR. In the table there are more than 150,000 clones, approximately 90% of which are singletons. The source material was peripheral blood, sampled on day 0 of AZD1222 vaccination. All receptors come from an adult in good health.

This clone was seen a handful of times. V usage is TRBV25-1 and J usage is TRBJ1-1, with D tentatively TRBD1 (6 bases). The CDR3 is 13 residues long. Germline V gene data show CDR1 as MGHDK and CDR2 as SYGVNS. The ends were cut back, 6 bases at V and 7 bases at J, with 15 bases in the middle. In DNA, the CDR3 is TGTGCCAGCAGCCGGGAGGGGGTCGGTGAAGCTTTCTTT. It translates to CASSREGVGEAFF.

V usage is TRBV28 and J usage is TRBJ2-3; D ambiguous. V lost 6 bases to trimming and J lost 0 bases, with 13 bases between them. Per germline, CDR1 MDHEN and CDR2 SYDVKM. CDR3 size: 15 residues. The CDR3 DNA sequence: TGTGCCAGCAGCCCTGGCGTGACTAGCACAGATACGCAGTATTTT. Protein: CASSPGVTSTDTQYF.

The rearrangement links TRBV9 to TRBJ1-3, with D possibly matching TRBD1 (6 bases). The ends were cut back, 3 bases at V and 4 bases at J, with 8 bases in the middle. Germline CDR1 is SGDLS and CDR2 is YYNGEE. This CDR3 region has 13 residues. CDR3: CASSAGQGNTIYF. The CDR3 nucleotides read TGTGCCAGCAGCGCGGGACAAGGAAACACCATATATTTT.

The rearrangement joins TRBV29-1 to TRBJ1-2, with TRBD1 as a possible D gene (6 bases). Trimming removed 3 bases at V and 5 bases at J, with 13 bases between. Germline assignment: CDR1 SQVTM and CDR2 ANQGSEA. CDR3 length: 13 residues. As DNA, the CDR3 is TGCAGCGTTGATGAGGGGGGGCAATATGGCTACACCTTC. Translated: CSVDEGGQYGYTF.

This chain joins TRBV9 and TRBJ2-7, with 10 bases fitting TRBD1. The CDR3 extends over 14 amino acids. From germline, CDR1 is SGDLS and CDR2 YYNGEE. Trimming took 3 bases from V and 3 from J; bases not matched to a gene: 3. DNA for the CDR3: TGTGCCAGCAGCGGGACAGGGGGTTTCTACGAGCAGTACTTC. It encodes CASSGTGGFYEQYF. Full variable domain (remainder filled in from reference TRBV9 and TRBJ2-7): DSGVTQTPKHLITATGQRVTLRCSPRSGDLSVYWYQQSLDQGLQFLIQYYNGEERAKGNILERFSAQQFPDLHSELNLSSLELGDSALYFCASSGTGGFYEQYFGPGTRLTVT.

The table lists this clone with a count of one. This chain uses TRBV5-8 with TRBJ1-6, with D tentatively TRBD1 (6 bases). The V end lost 6 bases, the J end lost 4 bases, and 11 bases lay between the germline ends. The CDR3 is made up of 14 amino acids. The V gene's germline CDR1 is SGHTS and CDR2 YDEGEE. CDR3 bases: TGTGCCAGCATTCCACAGGGATATAATTCACCCCTCCACTTT. This translates into CASIPQGYNSPLHF.

The chain links TRBV6-5 to TRBJ2-1; weak D call: TRBD2 (6 bases). The CDR3 spans 16 residues. Germline CDR1 reads MNHEY; CDR2 reads SVGAGI. With 0 bases removed from V and 0 bases from J, the gap between germline ends came to 9 bases. CDR3 nucleotide sequence: TGTGCCAGCAGTTACTCGTACGGGAGCTCCTACAATGAGCAGTTCTTC. It yields the protein CASSYSYGSSYNEQFF.

This chain links TRBV23-1 with TRBJ2-3; TRBD1 is a possible D gene (6 bases). TRBV23-1 counts as an open reading frame of uncertain function. The germline V and J ends were trimmed by 3 bases and 1 base, with 14 bases remaining between them. The CDR3 sequence is 16 residues long. CDR3 region: CASSQSQGECTDTQYF. The CDR3 nucleotides read TGCGCCAGCAGTCAGTCACAGGGTGAGTGCACAGATACGCAGTATTTT.

V is TRBV27 and J is TRBJ2-3; TRBD2 is a possible D gene (7 bases). Trimming removed 2 bases at V and 5 bases at J, with 17 bases between. This CDR3 has 16 residues. Germline values: CDR1 MNHEY, CDR2 SMNVEV (reference sequence). The CDR3 sequence: CASSLGGRGGLDTQYF. As DNA, the CDR3 is TGTGCCAGCAGTTTAGGCGGGAGAGGGGGGTTAGATACGCAGTATTTT.

This clone has a single count. In DNA form, the CDR3 reads TGCAGTGCTTCATACAATGAGCAGTTCTTC. Protein product: CSASYNEQFF. The genes are TRBV20-1 and TRBJ2-1; D unresolved. V lost 5 bases and J lost 4, with 3 bases in between. This CDR3 is 10 amino acids long. In germline, CDR1 is DFQATT, CDR2 SNEGSKA (reference sequence).